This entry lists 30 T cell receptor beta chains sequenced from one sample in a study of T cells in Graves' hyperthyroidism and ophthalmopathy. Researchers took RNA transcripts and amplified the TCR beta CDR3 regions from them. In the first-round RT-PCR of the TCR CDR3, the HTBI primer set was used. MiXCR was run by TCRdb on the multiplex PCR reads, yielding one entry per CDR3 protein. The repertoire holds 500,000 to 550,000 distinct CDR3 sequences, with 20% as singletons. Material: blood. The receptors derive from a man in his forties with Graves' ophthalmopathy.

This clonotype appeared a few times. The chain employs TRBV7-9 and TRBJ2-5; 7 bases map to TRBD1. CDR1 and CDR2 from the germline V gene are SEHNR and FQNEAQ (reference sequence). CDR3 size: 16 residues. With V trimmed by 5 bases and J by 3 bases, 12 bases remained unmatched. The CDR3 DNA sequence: TGTGCCAGCAGCCCCGGAACCCGGGACAGAAAAGAGACCCAGTACTTC. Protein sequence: CASSPGTRDRKETQYF.

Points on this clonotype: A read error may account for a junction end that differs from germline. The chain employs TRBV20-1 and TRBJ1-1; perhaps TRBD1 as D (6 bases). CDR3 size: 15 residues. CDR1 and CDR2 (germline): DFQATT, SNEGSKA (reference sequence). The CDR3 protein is CSARGLQGMKTEAFF. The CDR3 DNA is TGCAGTGCTAGAGGCTTACAGGGAATGAAGACTGAAGCTTTCTTT.

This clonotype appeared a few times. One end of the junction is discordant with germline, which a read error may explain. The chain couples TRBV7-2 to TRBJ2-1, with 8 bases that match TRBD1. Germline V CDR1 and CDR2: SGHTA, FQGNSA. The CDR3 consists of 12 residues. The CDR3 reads CASSSTGQVSIF. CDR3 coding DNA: TGTGCCAGCAGCTCCACGGGACAGGTTTCGATCTTC.

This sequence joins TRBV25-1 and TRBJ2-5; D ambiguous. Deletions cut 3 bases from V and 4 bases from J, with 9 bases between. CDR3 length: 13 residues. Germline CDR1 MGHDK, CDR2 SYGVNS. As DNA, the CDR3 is TGTGCCAGCAGTGACGTAGGGCCAGAGACCCAGTACTTC. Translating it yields CASSDVGPETQYF.

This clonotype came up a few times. CDR3 amino acids: CASSHGGVGNQPQHF. As DNA, the CDR3 is TGCGCCAGCAGTCATGGGGGAGTTGGCAATCAGCCCCAGCATTTT. This chain links TRBV10-2 with TRBJ1-5; maybe TRBD1 (5 bases). The V end lost 5 bases, the J end lost 2 bases, and 13 bases lay between the germline ends. Germline V gives CDR1 WSHSY, CDR2 SAAADI. This CDR3 has 15 amino acids.

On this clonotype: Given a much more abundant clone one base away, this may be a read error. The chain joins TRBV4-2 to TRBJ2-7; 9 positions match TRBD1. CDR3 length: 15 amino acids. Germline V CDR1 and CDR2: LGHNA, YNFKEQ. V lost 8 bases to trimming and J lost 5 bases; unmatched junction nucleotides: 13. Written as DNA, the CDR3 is TGTGCCAGCGGCCCGCCCAGGACAGGGGTACACGAGCAGTACTTC. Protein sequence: CASGPPRTGVHEQYF.

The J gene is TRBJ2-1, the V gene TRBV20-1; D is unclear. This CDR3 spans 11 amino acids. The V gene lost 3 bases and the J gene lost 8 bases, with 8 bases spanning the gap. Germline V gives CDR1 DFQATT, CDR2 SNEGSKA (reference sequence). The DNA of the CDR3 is TGCAGTGCTAGTTCGGCGTATGAGCAGTTCTTC. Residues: CSASSAYEQFF.

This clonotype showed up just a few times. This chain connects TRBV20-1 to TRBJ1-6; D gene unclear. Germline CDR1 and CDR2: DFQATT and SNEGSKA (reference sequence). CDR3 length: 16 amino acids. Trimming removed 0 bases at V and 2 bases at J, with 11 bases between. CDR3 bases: TGCAGTGCTAGAGAGCGGGAAAGGACCTATAATTCACCCCTCCACTTT. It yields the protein CSARERERTYNSPLHF.

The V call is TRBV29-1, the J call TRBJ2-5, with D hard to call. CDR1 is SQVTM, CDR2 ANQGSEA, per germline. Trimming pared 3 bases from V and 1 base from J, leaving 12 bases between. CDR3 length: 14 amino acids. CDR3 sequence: CSVDGEPLQETQYF. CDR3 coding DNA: TGCAGCGTTGATGGGGAACCACTCCAAGAGACCCAGTACTTC.

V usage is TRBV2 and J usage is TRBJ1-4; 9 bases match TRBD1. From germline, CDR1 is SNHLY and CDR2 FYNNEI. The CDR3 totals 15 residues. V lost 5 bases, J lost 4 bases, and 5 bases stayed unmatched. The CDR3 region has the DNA TGTGCCAGCAGTAAGGACAGGGGAGATAATGAAAAACTGTTTTTT. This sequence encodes CASSKDRGDNEKLFF.

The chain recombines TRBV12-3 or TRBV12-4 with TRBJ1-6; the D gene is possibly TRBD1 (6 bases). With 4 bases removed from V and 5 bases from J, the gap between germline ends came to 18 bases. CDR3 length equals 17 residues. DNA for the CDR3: TGTGCCAGCAGTTCACCCGGGGGGGGCCAAAATAATTCACCCCTCCACTTT. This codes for CASSSPGGGQNNSPLHF.

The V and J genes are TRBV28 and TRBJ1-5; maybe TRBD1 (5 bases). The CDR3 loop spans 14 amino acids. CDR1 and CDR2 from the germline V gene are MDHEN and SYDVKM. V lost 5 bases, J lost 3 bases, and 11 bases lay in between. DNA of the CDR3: TGTGCCAGCAGTATTCCGGGACTCAATCAGCCCCAGCATTTT. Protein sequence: CASSIPGLNQPQHF.

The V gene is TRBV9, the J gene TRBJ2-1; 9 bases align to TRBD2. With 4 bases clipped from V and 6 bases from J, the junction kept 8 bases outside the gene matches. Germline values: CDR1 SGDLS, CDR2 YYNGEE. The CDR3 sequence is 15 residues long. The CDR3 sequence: CASSYGGGAGNEQFF. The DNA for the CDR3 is TGTGCCAGCAGCTATGGCGGGGGGGCCGGCAATGAGCAGTTCTTC.

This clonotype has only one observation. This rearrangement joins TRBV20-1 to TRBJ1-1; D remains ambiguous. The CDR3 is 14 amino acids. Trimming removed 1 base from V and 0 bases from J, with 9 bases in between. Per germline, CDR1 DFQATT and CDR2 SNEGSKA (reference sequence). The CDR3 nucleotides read TGCAGTGCTAGAGCCAACAGCATGAACACTGAAGCTTTCTTT. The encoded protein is CSARANSMNTEAFF.

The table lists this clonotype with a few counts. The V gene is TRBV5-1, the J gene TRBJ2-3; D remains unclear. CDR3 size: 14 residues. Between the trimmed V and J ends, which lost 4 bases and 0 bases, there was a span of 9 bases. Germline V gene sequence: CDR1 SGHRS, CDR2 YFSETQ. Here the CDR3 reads CASSTAQSTDTQYF. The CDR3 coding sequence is TGCGCCAGCAGCACCGCTCAGAGCACAGATACGCAGTATTTT.

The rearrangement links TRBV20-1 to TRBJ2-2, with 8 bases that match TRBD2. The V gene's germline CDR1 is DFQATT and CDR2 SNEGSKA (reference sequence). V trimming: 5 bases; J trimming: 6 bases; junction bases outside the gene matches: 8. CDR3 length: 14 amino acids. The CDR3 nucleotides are TGCAGTGCTGTCCCCGGGAGGGCGGCCGGGGAGCTGTTTTTT. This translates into CSAVPGRAAGELFF.

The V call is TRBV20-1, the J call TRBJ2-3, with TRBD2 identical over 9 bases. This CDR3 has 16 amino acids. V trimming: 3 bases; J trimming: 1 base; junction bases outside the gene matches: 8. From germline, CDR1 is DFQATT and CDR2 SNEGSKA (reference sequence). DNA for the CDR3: TGCAGTGCTAGCATCCTGACTAGCGGACGCACAGATACGCAGTATTTT. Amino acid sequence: CSASILTSGRTDTQYF.

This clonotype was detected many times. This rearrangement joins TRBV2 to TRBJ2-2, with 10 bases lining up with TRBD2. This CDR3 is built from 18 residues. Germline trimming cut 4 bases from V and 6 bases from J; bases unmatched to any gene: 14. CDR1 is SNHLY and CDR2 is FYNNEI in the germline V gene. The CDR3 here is CASSVSSGSAGGPGELFF. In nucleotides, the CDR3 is TGTGCCAGCAGTGTTTCTAGCGGGAGCGCGGGTGGCCCCGGGGAGCTGTTTTTT.

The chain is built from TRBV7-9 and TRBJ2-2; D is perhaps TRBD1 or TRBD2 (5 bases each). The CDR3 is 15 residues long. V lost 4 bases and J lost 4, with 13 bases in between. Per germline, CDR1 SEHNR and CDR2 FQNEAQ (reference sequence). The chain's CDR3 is CASSSGARSTGELFF. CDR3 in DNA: TGTGCCAGCAGCTCCGGGGCCCGTAGCACCGGGGAGCTGTTTTTT.

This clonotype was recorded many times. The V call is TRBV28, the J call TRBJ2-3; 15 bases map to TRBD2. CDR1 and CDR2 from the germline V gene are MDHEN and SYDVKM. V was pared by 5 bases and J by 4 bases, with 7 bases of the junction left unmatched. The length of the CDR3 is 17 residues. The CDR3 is CASSTLGLAGGPDTQYF. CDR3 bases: TGTGCCAGCAGTACCCTGGGACTAGCGGGAGGACCAGATACGCAGTATTTT. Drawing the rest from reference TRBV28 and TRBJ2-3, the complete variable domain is DVKVTQSSRYLVKRTGEKVFLECVQDMDHENMFWYRQDPGLGLRLIYFSYDVKMKEKGDIPEGYSVSREKKERFSLILESASTNQTSMYLCASSTLGLAGGPDTQYFGPGTRLTVL.

CDR3 region: CASSPVGSSLAKNIQYF. The CDR3, as DNA: TGTGCCAGCAGCCCGGTGGGCTCCTCACTAGCCAAAAACATTCAGTACTTC. The chain employs TRBV7-8 and TRBJ2-4, with unresolved D. Germline V lookup: CDR1 SGHVS, CDR2 FQNEAQ. Trimming cost V 5 bases and J 0 bases, with 17 bases left between them. The CDR3 sequence is 17 residues long.

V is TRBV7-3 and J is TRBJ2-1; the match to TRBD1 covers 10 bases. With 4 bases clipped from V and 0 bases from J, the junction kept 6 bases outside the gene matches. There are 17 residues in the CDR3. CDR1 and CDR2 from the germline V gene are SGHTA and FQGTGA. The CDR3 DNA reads TGTGCCAGCAGCTCAGGGACAGGGGACCTCTCCTACAATGAGCAGTTCTTC. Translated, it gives CASSSGTGDLSYNEQFF.

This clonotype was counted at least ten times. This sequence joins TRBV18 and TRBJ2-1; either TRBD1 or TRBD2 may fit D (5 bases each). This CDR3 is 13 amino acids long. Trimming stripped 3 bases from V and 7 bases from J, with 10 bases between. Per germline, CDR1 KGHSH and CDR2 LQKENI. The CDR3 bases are TGTGCCAGCTCACCGATTGGGGGAAATGAGCAGTTCTTC. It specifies CASSPIGGNEQFF. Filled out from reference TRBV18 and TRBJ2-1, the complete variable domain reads NAGVMQNPRHLVRRRGQEARLRCSPMKGHSHVYWYRQLPEEGLKFMVYLQKENIIDESGMPKERFSAEFPKEGPSILRIQQVVRGDSAAYFCASSPIGGNEQFFGPGTRLTVL.

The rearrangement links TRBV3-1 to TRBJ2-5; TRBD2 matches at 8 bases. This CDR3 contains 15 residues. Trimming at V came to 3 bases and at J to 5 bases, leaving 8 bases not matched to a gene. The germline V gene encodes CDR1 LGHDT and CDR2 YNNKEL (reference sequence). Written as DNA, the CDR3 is TGTGCCAGCAGCCAGACTCCGGGACTAGTTGAGACCCAGTACTTC. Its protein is CASSQTPGLVETQYF.

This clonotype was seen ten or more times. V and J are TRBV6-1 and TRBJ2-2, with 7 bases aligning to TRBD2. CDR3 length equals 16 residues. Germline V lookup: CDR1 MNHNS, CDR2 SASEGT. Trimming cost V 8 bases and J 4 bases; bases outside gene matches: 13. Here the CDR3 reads CASGGRGGVGTGELFF. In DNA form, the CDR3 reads TGTGCCAGCGGGGGGAGGGGTGGGGTTGGCACCGGGGAGCTGTTTTTT.

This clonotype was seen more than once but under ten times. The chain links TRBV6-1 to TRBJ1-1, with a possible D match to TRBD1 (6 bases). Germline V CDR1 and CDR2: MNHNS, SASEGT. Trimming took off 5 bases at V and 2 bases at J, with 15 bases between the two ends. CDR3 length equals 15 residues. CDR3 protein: CASSQSHRANTEAFF. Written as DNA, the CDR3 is TGTGCCAGCAGTCAATCGCACAGGGCCAACACTGAAGCTTTCTTT.

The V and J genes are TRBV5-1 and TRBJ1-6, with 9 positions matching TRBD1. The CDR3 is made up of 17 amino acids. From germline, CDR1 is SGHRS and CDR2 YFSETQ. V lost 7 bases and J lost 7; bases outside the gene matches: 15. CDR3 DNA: TGCGCCAGCCGCGACTTAACCGGACAGGGGTTGAATTCACCCCTCCACTTT. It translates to CASRDLTGQGLNSPLHF.

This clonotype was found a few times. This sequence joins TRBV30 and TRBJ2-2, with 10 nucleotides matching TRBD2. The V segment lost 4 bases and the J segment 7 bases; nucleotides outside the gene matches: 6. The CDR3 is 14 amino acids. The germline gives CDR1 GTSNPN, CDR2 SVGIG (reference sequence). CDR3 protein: CAWNGLAAHGELFF. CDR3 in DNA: TGTGCCTGGAACGGACTAGCGGCGCACGGGGAGCTGTTTTTT. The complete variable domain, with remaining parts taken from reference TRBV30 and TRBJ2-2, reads SQTIHQWPATLVQPVGSPLSLECTVEGTSNPNLYWYRQAAGRGLQLLFYSVGIGQISSEVPQNLSASRPQDRQFILSSKKLLLSDSGFYLCAWNGLAAHGELFFGEGSRLTVL.

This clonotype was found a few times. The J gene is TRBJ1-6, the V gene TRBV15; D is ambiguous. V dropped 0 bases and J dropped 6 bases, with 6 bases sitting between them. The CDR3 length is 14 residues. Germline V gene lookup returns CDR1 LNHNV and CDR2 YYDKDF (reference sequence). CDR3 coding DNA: TGTGCCACCAGCAGAGAGAAGGGTAATTCACCCCTCCACTTT. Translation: CATSREKGNSPLHF.

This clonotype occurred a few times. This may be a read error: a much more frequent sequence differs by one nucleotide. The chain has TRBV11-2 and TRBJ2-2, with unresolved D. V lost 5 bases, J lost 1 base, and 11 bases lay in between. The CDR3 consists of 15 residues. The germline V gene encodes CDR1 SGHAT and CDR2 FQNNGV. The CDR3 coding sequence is TGTGCCAGCAGCACCCGGACGGAGAACACCGGGGAGCTGTTTTTT. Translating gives CASSTRTENTGELFF.